This passage covers 13 T cell receptor beta chains from one sample sequenced in a study of cytomegalovirus exposure and HLA in healthy donors. 13 Jbeta primers and 60 Vbeta primers were used for the PCR. The method was immunoSEQ multiplex PCR; TCRdb's version includes in-frame clones alone and lacks a portion of them. The profile shows about 230,000 clones, 80% to 90% of them singletons. Material: PBMCs. These receptors were obtained from a girl aged 2 to 9 in good health and CMV-seronegative.

The genes are TRBV9 and TRBJ2-3; 8 positions match TRBD1. V was pared by 4 bases and J by 1 base, with 11 bases of the junction left unmatched. The CDR3 is 17 residues long. Germline V gene data show CDR1 as SGDLS and CDR2 as YYNGEE. Written as DNA, the CDR3 is TGTGCCAGCAGCTCACGGCTGTCGGGACAGGGCACAGATACGCAGTATTTT. This gives the protein CASSSRLSGQGTDTQYF.

This chain uses TRBV11-2 with TRBJ2-4; the D is unclear. V was trimmed by 4 bases and J by 0 bases, leaving 16 bases between them. The CDR3 has 17 amino acids. In germline, CDR1 is SGHAT, CDR2 FQNNGV. CDR3 coding DNA: TGTGCCAGCAGCTCAAGTATGGGCTTCCTAGCCAAAAACATTCAGTACTTC. This translates into CASSSSMGFLAKNIQYF.

CDR3 DNA: TGTGCCAGCAGCTTTCTAGCGGGGCCGAGCTCCTACGAGCAGTACTTC. This codes for CASSFLAGPSSYEQYF. The V call is TRBV7-2, the J call TRBJ2-7, with 9 bases that match TRBD2. CDR3 length equals 16 residues. J gave up 0 bases and V 3 bases, and 6 bases lay outside the gene matches. From germline, CDR1 is SGHTA and CDR2 FQGNSA.

The chain is built from TRBV5-1 and TRBJ2-6, with 8 bases identical to TRBD2. This CDR3 is 15 amino acids long. Germline V lookup: CDR1 SGHRS, CDR2 YFSETQ. V lost 4 bases, J lost 4 bases, and 4 bases stayed unmatched. The CDR3, as DNA: TGCGCCAGCAGCACGGGGGGGGCCGGGGCCAACGTCCTGACTTTC. Protein: CASSTGGAGANVLTF.

This clone was recorded a few times. The V and J genes are TRBV27 and TRBJ2-3, with D possibly TRBD2 on 6 matching bases. The CDR3 has 11 residues. The germline V gene has CDR1 MNHEY and CDR2 SMNVEV (reference sequence). V lost 3 bases to trimming and J lost 8 bases, with 6 bases between them. CDR3 amino acids: CASSFGSTQYF. CDR3 in DNA: TGTGCCAGCAGTTTCGGGAGTACGCAGTATTTT.

This clone was found once. The chain is built from TRBV2 and TRBJ2-7, with TRBD2 as a possible D gene (6 bases). V shed 11 bases and J shed 7 bases, with 15 bases lying between them. The CDR3 covers 11 residues. CDR1 is SNHLY and CDR2 is FYNNEI in the germline V gene. This CDR3 is CAGQVGGEQYF. The CDR3 nucleotides read TGTGCCGGCCAGGTGGGGGGTGAGCAGTACTTC. The full variable domain, rest sourced from reference TRBV2 and TRBJ2-7, is EPEVTQTPSHQVTQMGQEVILRCVPISNHLYFYWYRQILGQKVEFLVSFYNNEISEKSEIFDDQFSVERPDGSNFTLKIRSTKLEDSAMYFCAGQVGGEQYFGPGTRLTVT.

On this clone: Other DNA variants within this sample encode the same CDR3. CDR3 in DNA: TGTGCCAGCAGTGAACAGGGGTATGGCTACACCTTC. It translates to CASSEQGYGYTF. This sequence joins TRBV2 and TRBJ1-2; a weak D match, TRBD1 (6 bases). CDR1 and CDR2 (germline): SNHLY, FYNNEI. The CDR3 has 12 residues. V gave up 2 bases and J gave up 5 bases, with 6 bases separating them.

V gene TRBV30 combines with J gene TRBJ2-5, with 8 bases lining up with TRBD1. The CDR3 runs 16 residues. V shed 2 bases, J shed 2 bases, and the junction held 10 bases outside the gene matches. Germline-derived CDR1 and CDR2 are GTSNPN and SVGIG (reference sequence). CDR3 loop: CAWSWGDRFAQETQYF. CDR3 DNA sequence: TGTGCCTGGAGTTGGGGGGACAGGTTTGCTCAAGAGACCCAGTACTTC. Complete variable domain (other parts from reference TRBV30 and TRBJ2-5): SQTIHQWPATLVQPVGSPLSLECTVEGTSNPNLYWYRQAAGRGLQLLFYSVGIGQISSEVPQNLSASRPQDRQFILSSKKLLLSDSGFYLCAWSWGDRFAQETQYFGPGTRLLVL.

This clone was found a few times. J is TRBJ2-5 and V is TRBV6-6, with 10 positions matching TRBD2. CDR3 length equals 15 residues. The ends lost 5 bases at V and 5 bases at J; junction bases unmatched: 8. Per germline, CDR1 MNHNY and CDR2 SVGAGI (reference sequence). CDR3 amino acids: CASSDLAGGEETQYF. CDR3 coding DNA: TGTGCCAGCAGTGATTTAGCGGGAGGAGAGGAGACCCAGTACTTC.

The gene calls are TRBV27 and TRBJ2-7; TRBD1 matches at 9 bases. Germline V CDR1 and CDR2: MNHEY, SMNVEV (reference sequence). After removal of 6 bases from V and 3 bases from J, the junction contained 6 bases not matched to a gene. This CDR3 has 14 amino acids. CDR3 coding DNA: TGTGCCAGCAGACCGACAGGGGGTCTCTACGAGCAGTACTTC. Amino acids: CASRPTGGLYEQYF.

This clone was detected only a few times. The V call is TRBV4-1, the J call TRBJ1-5; 7 bases map to TRBD1. CDR1 and CDR2 (germline): MGHRA, YSYEKL. The CDR3 is made up of 15 amino acids. The V and J ends lost 2 bases and 4 bases, in that order; junction bases with no gene match: 5. CDR3 protein: CASSQPGQRNQPQHF. The CDR3, as DNA: TGCGCCAGCAGCCAACCGGGACAGCGAAATCAGCCCCAGCATTTT.

The gene calls are TRBV25-1 and TRBJ2-3; 9 bases line up with TRBD2. CDR1 is MGHDK, CDR2 SYGVNS, per germline. V was clipped by 3 bases and J by 2 bases; unmatched bases: 6. The CDR3 totals 16 residues. The CDR3 sequence: CASSDRLAGYTDTQYF. In DNA form, the CDR3 reads TGTGCCAGCAGTGATCGGCTAGCGGGATACACAGATACGCAGTATTTT. Complete variable domain (other parts from reference TRBV25-1 and TRBJ2-3): EADIYQTPRYLVIGTGKKITLECSQTMGHDKMYWYQQDPGMELHLIHYSYGVNSTEKGDLSSESTVSRIRTEHFPLTLESARPSHTSQYLCASSDRLAGYTDTQYFGPGTRLTVL.

This chain links TRBV14 with TRBJ2-7; the D is unclear. Looked up from germline, CDR1 is SGHDN and CDR2 is FVKESK. The germline V and J ends were trimmed by 0 bases and 1 base, with 7 bases remaining between them. This CDR3 region has 14 residues. As DNA, the CDR3 is TGTGCCAGCAGCCAAGACGCCAGATCCTACGAGCAGTACTTC. Translating it yields CASSQDARSYEQYF.